A single sample gave rise to the 25 T cell receptor beta chains below, sequenced in a study of PD-L1 blockade in urothelial cancer. The method was immunoSEQ multiplex PCR; TCRdb's version includes in-frame clones alone and lacks a portion of them. The sample holds more than 60,000 clones, around nine tenths seen once. Sample time point: peripheral blood 6 weeks after treatment start. The source was PBMCs, collected around atezolizumab (anti-PD-L1) treatment. The receptors derive from a man aged 55-75 years with urothelial cancer.

The V call is TRBV28, the J call TRBJ2-5, with D possibly TRBD1 on 6 matching bases. The CDR3 totals 16 residues. The V and J ends lost 3 bases and 2 bases respectively, with 16 bases between them. The germline CDR1 and CDR2 sequences are MDHEN and SYDVKM. In nucleotides, the CDR3 is TGTGCCAGCAGTTTTCAGGGGCGACTCGCACAAGAGACCCAGTACTTC. This sequence encodes CASSFQGRLAQETQYF.

The chain is built from TRBV7-9 and TRBJ2-3, with TRBD2 matching 8 bases. Germline V gene lookup returns CDR1 SEHNR and CDR2 FQNEAQ (reference sequence). This CDR3 is 12 amino acids long. With 6 bases clipped from V and 14 bases from J, the junction kept 10 bases outside the gene matches. This chain's CDR3 is CASRSGPGLVYF. CDR3 nucleotide sequence: TGTGCCAGCAGATCAGGTCCGGGACTAGTGTATTTT.

The CDR3 here is CASSLAYRGGVNTEAFF. In DNA form, the CDR3 reads TGTGCCAGCAGCTTAGCTTACAGGGGGGGGGTGAACACTGAAGCTTTCTTT. The genes are TRBV7-9 and TRBJ1-1; 8 bases align to TRBD1. This CDR3 is built from 17 residues. Trimming cost V 0 bases and J 0 bases; bases outside gene matches: 6. Germline loops: CDR1 SEHNR, CDR2 FQNEAQ (reference sequence).

The genes are TRBV2 and TRBJ1-2; 7 bases align to TRBD1. J gave up 2 bases and V 5 bases, and 5 bases lay outside the gene matches. This CDR3 contains 14 residues. The germline V gene has CDR1 SNHLY and CDR2 FYNNEI. This CDR3 is CASSLTGANYGYTF. CDR3 nucleotides: TGTGCCAGCAGTCTCACAGGGGCGAACTATGGCTACACCTTC.

The chain combines TRBV9 with TRBJ2-1; 7 bases line up with TRBD1. The trim removed 0 bases at V and 3 bases at J, leaving 3 bases unmatched. The CDR3 consists of 15 residues. Per germline, CDR1 SGDLS and CDR2 YYNGEE. The CDR3 nucleotides are TGTGCCAGCAGCGTAGTCGCAGGGGGCTACAATGAGCAGTTCTTC. Translation: CASSVVAGGYNEQFF.

This rearrangement joins TRBV29-1 to TRBJ1-1, with D perhaps TRBD1 (5 bases). Germline values: CDR1 SQVTM, CDR2 ANQGSEA. This CDR3 is built from 11 residues. V was shortened by 5 bases and J by 7 bases, with 11 bases between the two germline ends. In DNA form, the CDR3 reads TGCAGCGTTTATAAGACAGTTGAAGCTTTCTTT. Its translation is CSVYKTVEAFF.

The chain recombines TRBV9 with TRBJ1-2; a possible D gene is TRBD1 (6 bases). The V gene lost 0 bases and the J gene lost 4 bases, with 16 bases spanning the gap. From germline, CDR1 is SGDLS and CDR2 YYNGEE. The CDR3 spans 16 residues. CDR3 in amino acids: CASSVGQAGGFYGYTF. The CDR3 DNA is TGTGCCAGCAGCGTAGGACAGGCGGGGGGTTTCTATGGCTACACCTTC.

The V and J genes are TRBV28 and TRBJ2-5; 12 bases line up with TRBD1. Per germline, CDR1 MDHEN and CDR2 SYDVKM. The CDR3 is made up of 16 amino acids. V lost 2 bases, J lost 4 bases, and 5 bases stayed unmatched. CDR3 coding DNA: TGTGCCAGCAGTTTAGGGACAGGGGGCATTGCAGAGACCCAGTACTTC. This codes for CASSLGTGGIAETQYF.

The rearrangement joins TRBV19 to TRBJ2-1; 8 bases fit TRBD1. This CDR3 is built from 13 residues. Germline V gives CDR1 LNHDA, CDR2 SQIVND (reference sequence). J was trimmed by 9 bases and V by 6 bases; bases with no gene match: 7. Written as DNA, the CDR3 is TGTGCCAGTAGCAGGGGGCCCGCAGGTGAGCAGTTCTTC. This sequence encodes CASSRGPAGEQFF.

The V call is TRBV5-1, the J call TRBJ1-1; D call uncertain. CDR3 length: 13 residues. Trimming removed 5 bases from V and 0 bases from J, with 8 bases in between. Germline V gives CDR1 SGHRS, CDR2 YFSETQ. The CDR3 here is CASRGVMNTEAFF. The CDR3 bases are TGCGCCAGCAGGGGCGTAATGAACACTGAAGCTTTCTTT.

This chain connects TRBV10-1 to TRBJ1-5; no firm D call. Trimming cost V 7 bases and J 3 bases, with 37 bases left between them. Germline CDR1 WNHNN, CDR2 SYGVQD (reference sequence). The CDR3 runs 22 residues. CDR3 sequence reads: CASTVTQKISALAGKNNQPQHF. The CDR3 DNA reads TGCGCCAGCACGGTCACCCAAAAAATCTCAGCACTGGCGGGGAAAAACAATCAGCCCCAGCATTTT.

This chain connects TRBV30 to TRBJ2-1, with TRBD2 matching 10 bases. V lost 8 bases, J lost 0 bases, and 1 base stayed unmatched. The CDR3 is 13 residues long. Germline V gives CDR1 GTSNPN, CDR2 SVGIG (reference sequence). CDR3 sequence reads: CARTSGSYNEQFF. For the CDR3, the DNA is TGTGCCCGGACTAGCGGCTCCTACAATGAGCAGTTCTTC.

This chain joins TRBV5-6 and TRBJ2-7; a weak D match, TRBD2 (6 bases). Trimming shortened V by 0 bases and J by 10 bases, and 20 bases separated the two germline ends. This CDR3 region has 15 residues. Looked up from germline, CDR1 is SGHDT and CDR2 is YYEEEE. The DNA of the CDR3 is TGTGCCAGCAGCTTGGCCCCAGGGACTCAAAGATTACAGTACTTC. Its protein product is CASSLAPGTQRLQYF. Based on the CDR3 plus reference TRBV5-6 and TRBJ2-7, the full variable domain is DAGVTQSPTHLIKTRGQQVTLRCSPKSGHDTVSWYQQALGQGPQFIFQYYEEEERQRGNFPDRFSGHQFPNYSSELNVNALLLGDSALYLCASSLAPGTQRLQYFGPGTRLTVT.

This chain links TRBV6-5 with TRBJ2-2; TRBD2 matches 8 bases. J was trimmed by 6 bases and V by 5 bases; bases with no gene match: 2. Germline V CDR1 and CDR2: MNHEY, SVGAGI. The CDR3 extends over 13 amino acids. The DNA for the CDR3 is TGTGCCAGCAGTCGCGGGGGGCCCGGGGAGCTGTTTTTT. Protein product: CASSRGGPGELFF.

This chain links TRBV5-1 with TRBJ2-7; 7 bases align to TRBD1. There are 14 residues in the CDR3. CDR1 and CDR2 from the germline V gene are SGHRS and YFSETQ. V lost 5 bases, J lost 4 bases, and 9 bases stayed unmatched. The CDR3 coding sequence is TGCGCCAGCAGGCCCCGGGACAGAGTTTACGAGCAGTACTTC. Translation gives CASRPRDRVYEQYF.

The V gene is TRBV7-2, the J gene TRBJ2-3, with D maybe TRBD2 (5 bases). Trimming removed 3 bases at V and 3 bases at J, with 10 bases between. The CDR3 has 14 residues. The germline gives CDR1 SGHTA, CDR2 FQGNSA. DNA of the CDR3: TGTGCCAGCAGCTTGAGGCGGGCAACAGATACGCAGTATTTT. It yields the protein CASSLRRATDTQYF.

This rearrangement joins TRBV18 to TRBJ2-3; D not resolved. The CDR3 is 13 amino acids. V was pared by 6 bases and J by 0 bases, with 7 bases between. Germline V gene data show CDR1 as KGHSH and CDR2 as LQKENI. CDR3 DNA: TGTGCCAGCTCGCGCTCTAGCACAGATACGCAGTATTTT. Translation gives CASSRSSTDTQYF. Looking up the rest from reference TRBV18 and TRBJ2-3 gives the full variable domain: NAGVMQNPRHLVRRRGQEARLRCSPMKGHSHVYWYRQLPEEGLKFMVYLQKENIIDESGMPKERFSAEFPKEGPSILRIQQVVRGDSAAYFCASSRSSTDTQYFGPGTRLTVL.

The chain is built from TRBV5-1 and TRBJ2-1; D is ambiguous. Trimming cost V 2 bases and J 0 bases, with 15 bases left between them. From germline, CDR1 is SGHRS and CDR2 YFSETQ. The CDR3 extends over 17 amino acids. CDR3: CASSFSLFPSSYNEQFF. The CDR3 DNA sequence: TGCGCCAGCAGCTTCTCCCTCTTTCCTAGCTCCTACAATGAGCAGTTCTTC.

This chain links TRBV15 with TRBJ2-7, with D hard to call. V gave up 4 bases and J gave up 5 bases, with 12 bases separating them. CDR1 is LNHNV and CDR2 is YYDKDF in the germline V gene (reference sequence). The CDR3 is 13 amino acids. Written as DNA, the CDR3 is TGTGCCACCAGCATCCGACTTACGGACGAGCAGTACTTC. It specifies CATSIRLTDEQYF.

The rearrangement links TRBV11-2 to TRBJ1-1; D gene unclear. The V end lost 8 bases, the J end lost 5 bases, and 15 bases lay between the germline ends. CDR1 SGHAT and CDR2 FQNNGV come from the germline V gene. This CDR3 has 13 residues. For the CDR3, the DNA is TGTGCCAGCGAAAGGCGCTACGGGACTGAAGCTTTCTTT. Protein sequence: CASERRYGTEAFF.

This chain connects TRBV5-5 to TRBJ2-7; the D gene is possibly TRBD2 (6 bases). Per the germline V gene, CDR1 is SGHKS and CDR2 is YYEKEE (reference sequence). The CDR3 spans 16 residues. V was shortened by 4 bases and J by 3 bases, with 20 bases between the two germline ends. The CDR3 region is CASSQSLGGGYYEQYF. CDR3 DNA: TGTGCCAGCAGCCAGTCGCTGGGAGGAGGGTACTACGAGCAGTACTTC.

The chain joins TRBV4-1 to TRBJ2-7; 7 nucleotides agree with TRBD2. Germline-derived CDR1 and CDR2 are MGHRA and YSYEKL. The length of the CDR3 is 16 residues. V dropped 1 base and J dropped 3; count of bases not matched to a gene: 9. The CDR3 DNA follows: TGCGCCAGCAGCCAAGGGGGGAGGGACGGAATCTACGAGCAGTACTTC. Its translation is CASSQGGRDGIYEQYF.

The gene calls are TRBV6-5 and TRBJ1-1; 7 bases align to TRBD1. V trimming: 6 bases; J trimming: 2 bases; junction bases outside the gene matches: 9. The CDR3 extends over 15 amino acids. CDR1 MNHEY and CDR2 SVGAGI come from the germline V gene. CDR3 coding DNA: TGTGCCAGCAGAAGTACCGGGACAGCTAACACTGAAGCTTTCTTT. This codes for CASRSTGTANTEAFF.

This rearrangement joins TRBV27 to TRBJ2-7; D is perhaps TRBD2 (5 bases). This CDR3 has 15 amino acids. CDR1 and CDR2 (germline): MNHEY, SMNVEV (reference sequence). Trimming took off 6 bases at V and 4 bases at J, with 19 bases between the two ends. CDR3 bases: TGTGCCAGCAGCCCCTTTATGCGGGCGAGGTACGAGCAGTACTTC. Translating gives CASSPFMRARYEQYF.

V usage is TRBV11-2 and J usage is TRBJ2-2; D may be TRBD1 (6 bases). Trimming removed 3 bases at V and 4 bases at J, with 9 bases between. The CDR3 is 14 amino acids. The V gene's germline CDR1 is SGHAT and CDR2 FQNNGV. CDR3 in DNA: TGTGCCAGCAGCTTCCTGACAGGCACCGGGGAGCTGTTTTTT. Translating it yields CASSFLTGTGELFF.